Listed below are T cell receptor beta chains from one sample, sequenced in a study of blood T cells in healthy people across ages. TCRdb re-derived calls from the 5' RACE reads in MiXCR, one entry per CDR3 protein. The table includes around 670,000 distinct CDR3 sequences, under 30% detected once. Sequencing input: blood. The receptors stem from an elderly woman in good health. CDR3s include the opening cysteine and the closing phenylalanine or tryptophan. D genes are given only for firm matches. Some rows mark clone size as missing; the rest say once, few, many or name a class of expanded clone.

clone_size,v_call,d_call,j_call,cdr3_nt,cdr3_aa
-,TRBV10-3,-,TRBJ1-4,TGTGCCATCAGCGGCTCCGAGACAACTAATGAAAACCTGTTTTTT,CAISGSETTNENLFF
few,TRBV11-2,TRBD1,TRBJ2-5,TGTGCCAGCAGCTCCACCGGGACAGGGGGCGATGAGCAGTACTTC,CASSSTGTGGDEQYF
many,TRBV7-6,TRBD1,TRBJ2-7,TGTGCCAGCAGCCAGGGGGAAACCTACGAGCAGTACTTC,CASSQGETYEQYF
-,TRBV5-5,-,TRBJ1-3,TGTGCCAGCAGCTTGCTCTCATCGAGGTCTGGAAACACCATATATTTT,CASSLLSSRSGNTIYF
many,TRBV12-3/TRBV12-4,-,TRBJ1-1,TGTGCCAGCAGTTTGCACACTGAAGCTTTCTTT,CASSLHTEAFF
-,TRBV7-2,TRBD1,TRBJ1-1,TGTGCCAGCAGCCCCGGACAGGGGGCTAGGGTAGCTTTCTTT,CASSPGQGARVAFF
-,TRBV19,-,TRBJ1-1,TGTGCCAGTAGTACCCACAGGGAGAACACTGAAGCTTTCTTT,CASSTHRENTEAFF
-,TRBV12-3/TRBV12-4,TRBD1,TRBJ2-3,TGTGCCAGCAGAAGGACAGGGAGAGCAGATACGCAGTATTTT,CASRRTGRADTQYF
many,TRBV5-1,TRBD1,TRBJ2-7,TGCGCCAGCAGCTTGGTTGGGACAGGGGCCCCCTACGAGCAGTACTTC,CASSLVGTGAPYEQYF
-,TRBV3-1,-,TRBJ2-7,TGTGCCAGCAGCCAATGGCCAGGGATTCTATACGGCGAGCAGTACTTC,CASSQWPGILYGEQYF
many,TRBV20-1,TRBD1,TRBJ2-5,TGCAGTGCTAAGGCAGGGGGCGGGGAGACCCAGTACTTC,CSAKAGGGETQYF
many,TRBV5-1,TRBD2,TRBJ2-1,TGCGCCAGCAGCTTCGGAGCGGGGGGGAGCAATGAGCAGTTCTTC,CASSFGAGGSNEQFF
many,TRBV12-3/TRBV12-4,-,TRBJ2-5,TGTGCCAGCAGCCTTACAGGGCTAGAGACCCAGTACTTC,CASSLTGLETQYF
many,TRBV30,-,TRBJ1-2,TGTGCCTGGAGTGAGGATTGGCGCAGGGACCATGGCTACACCTTC,CAWSEDWRRDHGYTF
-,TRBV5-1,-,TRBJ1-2,TGCGCCAGCAGCTTGGAGGGGAATCTAGGCTATGGCTACACCTTC,CASSLEGNLGYGYTF
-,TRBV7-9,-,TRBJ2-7,TGTGCCAGCAGCTCGGACGAAATCTACGAGCAGTACTTC,CASSSDEIYEQYF
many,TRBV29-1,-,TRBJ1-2,TGCAGCGTTGATCGAGTCGTAGGGCAGAGGGACTTATCCGCATCGAAGTGGGGCTACACCTTC,CSVDRVVGQRDLSASKWGYTF
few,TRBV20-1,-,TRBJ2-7,TGCAGTGCTGGATCAGGGGAGGGCTACGAGCAGTACTTC,CSAGSGEGYEQYF
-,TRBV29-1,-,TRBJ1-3,TGCAGCGCGGACCGAGGAAACACCATATATTTT,CSADRGNTIYF
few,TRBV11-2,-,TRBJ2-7,TGTGCCAGCAGCGGTTCGGGGGTAGAAGGCGAGCAGTACTTC,CASSGSGVEGEQYF
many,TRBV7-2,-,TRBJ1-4,TGTGCCAGCAGCCCCGCCGGGCGTAATGAAAAACTGTTTTTT,CASSPAGRNEKLFF
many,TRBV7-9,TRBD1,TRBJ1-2,TGTGCCAGCAGCTCCCGGGGGGACAGGGGGCGCGGTGGCTACACCTTC,CASSSRGDRGRGGYTF
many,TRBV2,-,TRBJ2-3,TGTGCCAGCACTGATGGGTCTCGGGGAGTAGATACGCAGTATTTT,CASTDGSRGVDTQYF
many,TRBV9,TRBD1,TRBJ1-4,TGTGCCAGCAGCCTCTCAACCGGGACAGGGGGCCTTGAAAAACTGTTTTTT,CASSLSTGTGGLEKLFF
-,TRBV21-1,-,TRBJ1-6,TGTGCCGGCGGACAGGATAATTCACCCCTCCACTTT,CAGGQDNSPLHF
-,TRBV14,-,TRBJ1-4,TGTGCCAGCAGCCAATTGGACAGTCCTAATGAAAAACTGTTTTTT,CASSQLDSPNEKLFF
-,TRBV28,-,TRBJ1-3,TGTGCCAGCAGCCCCTCTCAGGGAAACACCATATATTTT,CASSPSQGNTIYF
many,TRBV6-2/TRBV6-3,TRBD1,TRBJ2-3,TGTGCCAGCAGTTACTCGATCGGGGACAGATTCGCAGATACGCAGTATTTT,CASSYSIGDRFADTQYF
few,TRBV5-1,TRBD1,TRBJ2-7,TGCGCCAGCAGCTGGGACAGGGCTTCCTACGAGCAGTACTTC,CASSWDRASYEQYF
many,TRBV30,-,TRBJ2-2,TGTGCCTGGAGTGAAATCAGCACCGGGGAGCTGTTTTTT,CAWSEISTGELFF
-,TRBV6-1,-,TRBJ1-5,TGTGCCAGCACAGACCGGGAGGGAATAATCCCCAATCAGCCCCAGCATTTT,CASTDREGIIPNQPQHF
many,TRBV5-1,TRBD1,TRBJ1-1,TGCGCCAGCAGCTTGGTTGGGAAGGGGGCAGGAACTGAAGCTTTCTTT,CASSLVGKGAGTEAFF
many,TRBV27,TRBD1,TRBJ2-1,TGTGCCAGCACCAAAAATTCGGGACAGGGGCGCCACAATGAGCAGTTCTTC,CASTKNSGQGRHNEQFF
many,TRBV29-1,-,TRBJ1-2,TGCAGCGTTGTGGGGAGTGGCTACACCTTC,CSVVGSGYTF
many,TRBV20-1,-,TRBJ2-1,TGCAGTGCTACGGCACGCGGGGTAGGTGAGCAGTTCTTC,CSATARGVGEQFF
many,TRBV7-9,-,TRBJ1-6,TGTGCCAGCACCGTTATAGGGACGGCCAATTCACCCCTCCACTTT,CASTVIGTANSPLHF
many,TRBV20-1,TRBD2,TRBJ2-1,TGCAGTGCTAGAGATGGGGCTAGCGGGGCGACAGGTGGTGAGCAGTTCTTC,CSARDGASGATGGEQFF